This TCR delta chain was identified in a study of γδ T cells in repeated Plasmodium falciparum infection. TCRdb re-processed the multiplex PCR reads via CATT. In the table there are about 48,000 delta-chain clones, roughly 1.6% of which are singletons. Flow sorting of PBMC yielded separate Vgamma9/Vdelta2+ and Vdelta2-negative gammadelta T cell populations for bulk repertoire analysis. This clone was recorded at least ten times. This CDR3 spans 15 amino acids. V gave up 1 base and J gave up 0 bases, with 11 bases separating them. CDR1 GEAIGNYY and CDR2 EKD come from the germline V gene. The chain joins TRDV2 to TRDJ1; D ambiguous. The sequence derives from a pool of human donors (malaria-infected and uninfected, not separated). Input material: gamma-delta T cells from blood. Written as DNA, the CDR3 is TGTGCCTGTGACACTAAACGCCTGTACACCGATAAACTCATCTTT. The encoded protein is CACDTKRLYTDKLIF.